This T cell receptor beta chain was recovered during a study of vaccination effects on CD4 cells after COVID-19. The culture ran for approximately nine days before CD4+ T cells were isolated. This person's SARS-CoV-2 infection, confirmed by PCR, occurred between March and December 2020. Germline assignment: CDR1 SGHRS and CDR2 YFSETQ. V lost 0 bases to trimming and J lost 8 bases, with 17 bases between them. The CDR3 totals 15 residues. With respect to this clone: The antigen is unknown.

Libraries were prepared by immunoSEQ multiplex PCR; TCRdb keeps only in-frame clonotypes and omits some of them. The sample lists about 66,000 clones; 72% were seen once. This receptor was taken from a human donor who had a prior SARS-CoV-2 infection. This chain joins TRBV5-1 and TRBJ1-2; TRBD1 is a possible D gene (5 bases). The starting material was CD4+ T cells from PBMCs cultured without peptide, obtained before COVID-19 vaccination. This chain's CDR3 is CASSLVGGNLGGYTF. CDR3 DNA: TGCGCCAGCAGCTTGGTCGGGGGAAACCTTGGAGGCTACACCTTC.